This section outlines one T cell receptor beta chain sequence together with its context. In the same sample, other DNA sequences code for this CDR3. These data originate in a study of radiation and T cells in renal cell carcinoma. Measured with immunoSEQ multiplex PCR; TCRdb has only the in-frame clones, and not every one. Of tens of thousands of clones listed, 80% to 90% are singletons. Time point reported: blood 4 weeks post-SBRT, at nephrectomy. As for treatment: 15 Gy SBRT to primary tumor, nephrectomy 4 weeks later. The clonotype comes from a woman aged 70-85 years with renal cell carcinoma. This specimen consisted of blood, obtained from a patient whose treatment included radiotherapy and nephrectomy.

The DNA of the CDR3 is TGTGCCAGCAGCGTAGCAGGGGGCAACTATGGCTACACCTTC. Translation: CASSVAGGNYGYTF. The chain is built from TRBV9 and TRBJ1-2; 8 bases are a match to TRBD1. This CDR3 contains 14 residues. The junction had 0 bases not matched to a gene; V was cut back by 0 bases and J by 2 bases. Germline V CDR1 and CDR2: SGDLS, YYNGEE.